This TCR beta chain was sequenced for a study of shared clonotypes between healthy human individuals. About the study: Per donor, three plates held CD4 naive cells, three held CD4 memory, two held CD8 naive and one held CD8 memory.

The CDR3 spans 16 residues. CDR1 MGHRA and CDR2 YSYEKL come from the germline V gene. V was clipped by 1 base and J by 2 bases; unmatched bases: 2. None of the donors, who were healthy HIV-negative adults, had recently had acute infections or vaccinations. TCRdb's table, derived via immunoSEQ multiplex PCR, lists solely in-frame clones and lacks some. The sample has under 2,500,000 clones, around 95% seen once. Note on this clone: Antigen specificity is unknown.

General study findings and limits: Investigators expected sequencing depth to affect clonotype sharing among donors. In general, naive subsets displayed greater estimated richness than memory subsets did.

The sequence came from a man aged 18 to 29 in good health. The sequenced sample consisted of naive CD4+ T cells sorted from blood. Described subset: CD45RA+ positively selected. The chain recombines TRBV4-1 with TRBJ2-7, with TRBD2 identical over 13 bases. The CDR3 DNA is TGCGCCAGCAGCCAAGCACTAGCGGGAGGGACCTACGAGCAGTACTTC. Amino acid sequence: CASSQALAGGTYEQYF.